This is a list of T cell receptor beta chains from one sample in a study of CD8+ T cells in alopecia areata. Measured with immunoSEQ multiplex PCR; TCRdb has only the in-frame clones, and not every one. The sample has roughly 180,000 clones, roughly half seen once; the top ten hold 10%. The source was CD8+ T cells sorted from blood, collected around week 54, from a patient treated with tofacitinib. The receptors derive from a human donor with alopecia areata. Both conserved end residues are part of each CDR3. D genes are given only for firm matches. Clone size, where shown, is once, few, many, or a class for clones that have expanded.

TGTGCCAGCAGTTACACAGGGACTTCGAAGGAGACCCAGTACTTC	CASSYTGTSKETQYF	TRBJ2-5	once	TRBV6-5	NA
TGTGCCAGCAGCGTAGCTTCGTCTAGCGGGGGTCCAGATACGCAGTATTTT	CASSVASSSGGPDTQYF	TRBJ2-3	NA	TRBV9	TRBD2
TGCGCCAGCAGCCAAGATCGAGAAGAGACCCAGTACTTC	CASSQDREETQYF	TRBJ2-5	NA	TRBV4-1	NA
TGTGCAAGTCGCTTTGTAGACAGGTACTACACTGAAGCTTTCTTT	CASRFVDRYYTEAFF	TRBJ1-1	NA	TRBV12-2	NA
TGTGCCAGCAGTGGGGACTGGAACACCGGGGAGCTGTTTTTT	CASSGDWNTGELFF	TRBJ2-2	NA	TRBV2	NA
TGTGCCAGCAGCAATCAACAGGGAGCCCTACCAAACTATGGCTACACCTTC	CASSNQQGALPNYGYTF	TRBJ1-2	NA	TRBV9	NA
TGTGCCTGGGTTACAGGGGTGGCCACTGAAGCTTTCTTT	CAWVTGVATEAFF	TRBJ1-1	NA	TRBV30	TRBD1
TGTGCCAGCAGCGCCCTGGGCAGTCGCTCCTACAATGAGCAGTTCTTC	CASSALGSRSYNEQFF	TRBJ2-1	NA	TRBV9	NA
TGTGCCAGCAGCTTGTCAAGCAGCTGGTACGAGCAGTACTTC	CASSLSSSWYEQYF	TRBJ2-7	NA	TRBV5-6	NA
TGTGCCCAGCTAGGGACCCAGTACTTC	CAQLGTQYF	TRBJ2-5	NA	TRBV6-5	NA
NA	CASSSSEEQYF	TRBJ2-7	NA	TRBV6-6	NA
TGCGCCAGCAGCCAAGATCCGAACACCGGGGAGCTGTTTTTT	CASSQDPNTGELFF	TRBJ2-2	once	TRBV4-3	NA
TGTGCCAGCAGCGCGGGGACAGAACCCGGGAAAGAGACCCAGTACTTC	CASSAGTEPGKETQYF	TRBJ2-5	NA	TRBV7-9	NA
TGTGCCAGCAGCGTAGCCCAAAGTAGCGGCACTGAAGCTTTCTTT	CASSVAQSSGTEAFF	TRBJ1-1	NA	TRBV9	NA
TGTGCCAGTAGTAGGGGACAGGCCTCTGGGGCCAACGTCCTGACTTTC	CASSRGQASGANVLTF	TRBJ2-6	NA	TRBV19	TRBD1
TGTGCCAGCAGTCCGCCAGGGGCGTATTATAATTCACCCCTCCACTTT	CASSPPGAYYNSPLHF	TRBJ1-6	few	TRBV27	NA
TGTGCCAGCAGCCAAGCTGACAGGGGATACGAGCAGTACTTC	CASSQADRGYEQYF	TRBJ2-7	NA	TRBV14	TRBD1
TGTGCCAGTAGCTTGAACATGGGCATACATAGCAATCAGCCCCAGCATTTT	CASSLNMGIHSNQPQHF	TRBJ1-5	NA	TRBV19	NA
TGTGCCAGCAGCTTAGGAGGGGCTGGCTACACCTTC	CASSLGGAGYTF	TRBJ1-2	NA	TRBV7-9	NA
TGTGCCAGCAGTGCTGACGGCTGGGATGAGCAGTTCTTC	CASSADGWDEQFF	TRBJ2-1	NA	TRBV2	NA
TGTGCCAGCAGTGAAGCGCAGGGGGCGCTTTACAATGAGCAGTTCTTC	CASSEAQGALYNEQFF	TRBJ2-1	few	TRBV6-1	TRBD1
TGTGCCAGCAGTGCTCTAGCGTCAGAGACCCAGTACTTC	CASSALASETQYF	TRBJ2-5	few	TRBV25-1	NA
TGTGCCAGCAGCGTAGGGGACAGGGATTTCCACGAGCAGTACTTC	CASSVGDRDFHEQYF	TRBJ2-7	NA	TRBV9	TRBD1
TGTGCCAGCAGCCCGACAGGTACTAGCGGGGCCACAATAAGCTCCTACAATGAGCAGTTCTTC	CASSPTGTSGATISSYNEQFF	TRBJ2-1	NA	TRBV13	TRBD2
TGTGCCAGCAGCGTAGACGGGGGCTCCTACAATGAGCAGTTCTTC	CASSVDGGSYNEQFF	TRBJ2-1	NA	TRBV9	NA
TGTGCCTGGAGTCTCGACCGCTTGAACACCGGGGAGCTGTTTTTT	CAWSLDRLNTGELFF	TRBJ2-2	few	TRBV30	NA
TGCAGCGTTGATGAGCAGGAAGCTTATGGCTACACCTTC	CSVDEQEAYGYTF	TRBJ1-2	few	TRBV29-1	NA
TGTGCCAGCAGCTTAGGGTCGGAAGGAGGACAAATCACTGAAGCTTTCTTT	CASSLGSEGGQITEAFF	TRBJ1-1	NA	TRBV11-2	NA
TGTGCCAGTAGTCCTAGCGGGGGGATCTACGAGCAGTACTTC	CASSPSGGIYEQYF	TRBJ2-7	few	TRBV25-1	TRBD2
TGCAGCGTTGAAGATAGGGACAGGGAGTACAATGAGCAGTTCTTC	CSVEDRDREYNEQFF	TRBJ2-1	NA	TRBV29-1	TRBD1
TGTGCCAGCAGCTACCCGACAGGGCGGGGTGAGCAGTACTTC	CASSYPTGRGEQYF	TRBJ2-7	NA	TRBV7-9	NA
TGCAGCGCTAGGACAGCCAACTATGGCTACACCTTC	CSARTANYGYTF	TRBJ1-2	NA	TRBV29-1	NA
TGCAGCGTTGAGGAAACTTCTCTACGGATGACCCAGTACTTC	CSVEETSLRMTQYF	TRBJ2-5	NA	TRBV29-1	NA
TGTGCCAGCAGTTACAATGAGGGTGTCGAGCAGTACTTC	CASSYNEGVEQYF	TRBJ2-7	NA	TRBV6-5	NA